A selection of T cell receptor beta chains follows, all from one sample in a study of T cells after yellow fever vaccination. TCRdb passed the 5' RACE reads through MiXCR, listing each CDR3 protein once. The top ten hold 3.2% of the sample, which has hundreds of thousands of distinct CDR3 sequences, roughly an eighth seen once. The material was CD4+ T cells sorted from PBMCs, obtained 15 days after the yellow fever booster vaccination. The receptors here all came from a young man who received the YFV17D yellow fever vaccine. The CDR3 runs from the conserved cysteine through the conserved F or W. Part of the rows lack a size; the others show once, few, many or a class for expanded clones.

>TRBV6-1|few
CASNGQGSGTTNEKLFF
>TRBV5-1|-
CASRGWTPRGYEQYF
>TRBV4-2|-
CASSQEGGWANNEQFF
>TRBV11-1|few
CASSLDPGSYEQYF
>TRBV6-6|many
CASRLGLAGRNEQFF
>TRBV7-2|-
CASSLRLAASTDTQYF
>TRBV20-1|many
CSAQAGGDREQFF
>TRBV12-3/TRBV12-4|-
CASRGGAETQYF
>TRBV12-3/TRBV12-4|many
CASSMEPLRSTEAFF
>TRBV20-1|-
CSARADLAPEKQETQYF
>TRBV9|few
CASSVVPDGMNTEAFF
>TRBV20-1|few
CSATPARLLGYTF
>TRBV20-1|-
CSAVDRGLSYEQYF
>TRBV29-1|many
CSSRQGDETQYF
>TRBV25-1|-
CASCRAGVNEQFF
>TRBV5-4|-
CASSRGGPTGELFF
>TRBV23-1|few
CASSRSRRKEKLFF
>TRBV4-3|-
CASSRYRGGQSSYNEQFF
>TRBV7-2|few
CASSLADRVGLMEQYF
>TRBV6-1|few
CASLEKKAFF
>TRBV5-1|many
CASSLGGGTVGYGYTF
>TRBV7-2|-
CASSLEPLGPTRLDTQYF